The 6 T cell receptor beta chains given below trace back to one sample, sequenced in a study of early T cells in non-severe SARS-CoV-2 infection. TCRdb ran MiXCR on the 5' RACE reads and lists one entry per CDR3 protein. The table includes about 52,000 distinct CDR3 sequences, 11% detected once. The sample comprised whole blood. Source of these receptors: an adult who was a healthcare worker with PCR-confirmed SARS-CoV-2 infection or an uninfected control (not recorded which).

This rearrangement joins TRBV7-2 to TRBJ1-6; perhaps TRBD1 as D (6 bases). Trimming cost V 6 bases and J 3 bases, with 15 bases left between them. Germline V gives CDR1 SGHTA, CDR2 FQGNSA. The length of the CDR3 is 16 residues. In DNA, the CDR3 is TGTGCCAGCAGTTATTCCGGACAGCGCTATAATTCACCCCTCCACTTT. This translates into CASSYSGQRYNSPLHF.

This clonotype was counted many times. CDR3 in DNA: TGTGCCAGCACTGGACAGGTGAACACTGAAGCTTTCTTT. Translating gives CASTGQVNTEAFF. V is TRBV5-4 and J is TRBJ1-1; 7 nucleotides agree with TRBD1. In germline, CDR1 is SGHNT, CDR2 YYREEE (reference sequence). Trimming took 6 bases from V and 0 from J; bases not matched to a gene: 2. CDR3 length: 13 residues.

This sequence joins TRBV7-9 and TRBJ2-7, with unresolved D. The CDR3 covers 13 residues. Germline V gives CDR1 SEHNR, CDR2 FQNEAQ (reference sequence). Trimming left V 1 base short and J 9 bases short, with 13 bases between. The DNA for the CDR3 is TGTGCCAGCAGCTTAGTTCCCCGATATGGGCAGTACTTC. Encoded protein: CASSLVPRYGQYF.

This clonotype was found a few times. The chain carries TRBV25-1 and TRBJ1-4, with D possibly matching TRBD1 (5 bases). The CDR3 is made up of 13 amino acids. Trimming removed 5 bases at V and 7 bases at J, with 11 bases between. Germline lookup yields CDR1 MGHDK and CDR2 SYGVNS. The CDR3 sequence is CASSLGRVEKLFF. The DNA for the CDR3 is TGTGCCAGCAGTCTCGGCAGGGTTGAAAAACTGTTTTTT.

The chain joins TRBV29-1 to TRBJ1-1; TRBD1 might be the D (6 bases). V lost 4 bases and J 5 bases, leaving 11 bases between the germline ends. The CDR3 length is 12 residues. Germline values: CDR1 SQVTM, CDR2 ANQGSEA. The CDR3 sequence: CSVGGLGTEAFF. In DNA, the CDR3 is TGCAGCGTTGGGGGGCTAGGGACTGAAGCTTTCTTT.

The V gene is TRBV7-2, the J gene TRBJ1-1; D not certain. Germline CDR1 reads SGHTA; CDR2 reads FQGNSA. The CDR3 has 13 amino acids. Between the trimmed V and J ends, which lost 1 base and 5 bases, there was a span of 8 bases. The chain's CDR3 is CASSLDAVTEAFF. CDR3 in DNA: TGTGCCAGCAGCTTAGACGCAGTTACTGAAGCTTTCTTT.